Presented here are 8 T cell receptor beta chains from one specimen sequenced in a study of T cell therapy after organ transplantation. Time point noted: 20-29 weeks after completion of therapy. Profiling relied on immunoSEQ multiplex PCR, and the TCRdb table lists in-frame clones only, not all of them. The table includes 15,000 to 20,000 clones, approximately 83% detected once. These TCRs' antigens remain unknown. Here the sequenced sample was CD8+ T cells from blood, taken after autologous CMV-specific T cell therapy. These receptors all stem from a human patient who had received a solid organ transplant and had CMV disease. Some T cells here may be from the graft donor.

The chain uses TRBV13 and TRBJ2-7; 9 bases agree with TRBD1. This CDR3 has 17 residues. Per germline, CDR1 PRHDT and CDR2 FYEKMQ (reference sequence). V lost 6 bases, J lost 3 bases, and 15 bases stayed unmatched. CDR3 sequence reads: CASSSPGQGMKNYEQYF. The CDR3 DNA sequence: TGTGCCAGCAGTTCTCCGGGACAGGGAATGAAGAACTACGAGCAGTACTTC.

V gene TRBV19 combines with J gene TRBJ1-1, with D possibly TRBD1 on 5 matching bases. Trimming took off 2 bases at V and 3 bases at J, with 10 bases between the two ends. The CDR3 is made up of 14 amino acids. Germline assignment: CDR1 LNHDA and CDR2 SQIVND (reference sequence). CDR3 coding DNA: TGTGCCAGTAGTATACAGGGTGGGTACACTGAAGCTTTCTTT. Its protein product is CASSIQGGYTEAFF.

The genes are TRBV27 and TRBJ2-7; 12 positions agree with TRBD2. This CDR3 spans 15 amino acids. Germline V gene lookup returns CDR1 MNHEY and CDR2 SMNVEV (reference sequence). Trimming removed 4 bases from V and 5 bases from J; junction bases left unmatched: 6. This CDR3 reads CASSSGTSGLHEQYF. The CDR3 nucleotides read TGTGCCAGCAGTTCCGGGACTAGCGGGTTACACGAGCAGTACTTC.

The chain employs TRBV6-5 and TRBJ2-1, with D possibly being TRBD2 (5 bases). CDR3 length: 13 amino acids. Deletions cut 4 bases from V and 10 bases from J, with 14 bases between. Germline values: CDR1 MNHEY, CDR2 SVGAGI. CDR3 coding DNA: TGTGCCAGCAGTTGGACCAGGACGGGAGAGCAGTTCTTC. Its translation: CASSWTRTGEQFF.

CDR3 in amino acids: CASSQVSGTGRPQIYGYTF. Here the CDR3 DNA reads TGCGCCAGCAGCCAGGTATCGGGGACAGGGAGACCCCAGATCTATGGCTACACCTTC. This chain links TRBV4-3 with TRBJ1-2; 9 nucleotides align to TRBD1. Losses at the gene ends were 3 bases for V and 4 bases for J; bases not matched to a gene: 18. Germline V gene sequence: CDR1 LGHNA, CDR2 YSLEER. The CDR3 is 19 residues long.

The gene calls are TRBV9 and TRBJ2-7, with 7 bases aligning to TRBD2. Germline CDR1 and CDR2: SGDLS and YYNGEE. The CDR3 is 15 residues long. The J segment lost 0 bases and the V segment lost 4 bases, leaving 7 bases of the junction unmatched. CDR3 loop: CASSSGSGGSYEQYF. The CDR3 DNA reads TGTGCCAGCAGCTCTGGCTCGGGGGGCTCCTACGAGCAGTACTTC.

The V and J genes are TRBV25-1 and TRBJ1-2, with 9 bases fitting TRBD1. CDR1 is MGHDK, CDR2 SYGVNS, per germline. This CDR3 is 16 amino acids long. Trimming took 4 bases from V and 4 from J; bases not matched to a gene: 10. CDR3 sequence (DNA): TGTGCCAGCAGTGGAATGAGACAGGGGGGCAGCTATGGCTACACCTTC. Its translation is CASSGMRQGGSYGYTF.

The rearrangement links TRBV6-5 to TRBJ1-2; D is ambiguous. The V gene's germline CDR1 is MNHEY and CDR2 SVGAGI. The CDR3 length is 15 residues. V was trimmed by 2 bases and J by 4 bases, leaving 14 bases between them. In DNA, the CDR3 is TGTGCCAGCAGTTACGGATCACGGAATCCCTATGGCTACACCTTC. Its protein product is CASSYGSRNPYGYTF.